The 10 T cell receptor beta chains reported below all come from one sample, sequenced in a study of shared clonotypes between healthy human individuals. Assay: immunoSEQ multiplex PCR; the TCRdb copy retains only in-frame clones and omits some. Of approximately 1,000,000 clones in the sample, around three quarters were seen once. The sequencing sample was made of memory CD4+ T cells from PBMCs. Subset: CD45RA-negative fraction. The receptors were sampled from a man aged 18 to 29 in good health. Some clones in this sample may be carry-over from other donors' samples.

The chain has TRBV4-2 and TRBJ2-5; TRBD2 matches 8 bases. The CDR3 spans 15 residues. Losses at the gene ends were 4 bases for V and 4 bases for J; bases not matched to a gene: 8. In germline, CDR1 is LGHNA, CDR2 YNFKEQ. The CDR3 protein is CASSPSNGLAETQYF. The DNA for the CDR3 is TGTGCCAGCAGCCCCTCAAATGGACTAGCAGAGACCCAGTACTTC.

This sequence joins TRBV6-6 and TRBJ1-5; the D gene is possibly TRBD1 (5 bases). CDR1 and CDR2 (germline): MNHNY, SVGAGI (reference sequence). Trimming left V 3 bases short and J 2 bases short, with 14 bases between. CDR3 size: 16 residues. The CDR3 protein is CASSYRAGSGNQPQHF. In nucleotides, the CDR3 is TGTGCCAGCAGTTATAGGGCAGGGTCGGGCAATCAGCCCCAGCATTTT.

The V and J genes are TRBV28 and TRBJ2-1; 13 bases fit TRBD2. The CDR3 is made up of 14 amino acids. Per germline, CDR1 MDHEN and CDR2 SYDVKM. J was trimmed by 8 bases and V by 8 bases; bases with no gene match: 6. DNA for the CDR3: TGTGCCAGCGGGGGGACTAGCGGGATTGATGAGCAGTTCTTC. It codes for CASGGTSGIDEQFF.

CDR3 amino acids: CAISESTSGFSTDTQYF. The CDR3, as DNA: TGTGCCATCAGTGAGTCGACTAGCGGTTTTAGCACAGATACGCAGTATTTT. The chain joins TRBV10-3 to TRBJ2-3, with 9 bases matching TRBD2. This CDR3 has 17 residues. The ends lost 0 bases at V and 0 bases at J; junction bases unmatched: 4. CDR1 is ENHRY, CDR2 SYGVKD, per germline.

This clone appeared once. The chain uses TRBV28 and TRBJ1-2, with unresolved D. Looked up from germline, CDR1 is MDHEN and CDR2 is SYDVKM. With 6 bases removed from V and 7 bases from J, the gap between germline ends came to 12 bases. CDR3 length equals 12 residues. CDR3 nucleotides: TGTGCCAGCAGCCAAACCCGTTCTGGCTACACCTTC. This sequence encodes CASSQTRSGYTF.

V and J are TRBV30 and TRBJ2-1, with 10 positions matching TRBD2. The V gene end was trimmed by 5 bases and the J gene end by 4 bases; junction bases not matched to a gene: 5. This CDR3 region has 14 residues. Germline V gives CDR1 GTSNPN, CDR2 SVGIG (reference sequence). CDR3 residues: CAWDRTSGYNEQFF. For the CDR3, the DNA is TGTGCCTGGGATAGGACTAGCGGTTACAATGAGCAGTTCTTC.

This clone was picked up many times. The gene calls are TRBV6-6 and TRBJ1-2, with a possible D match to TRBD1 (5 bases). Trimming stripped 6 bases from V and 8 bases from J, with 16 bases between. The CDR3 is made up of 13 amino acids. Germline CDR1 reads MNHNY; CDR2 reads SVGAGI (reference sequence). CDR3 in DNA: TGTGCCAGCAGGCTCCCGGGGACTCGGGGCTACACCTTC. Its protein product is CASRLPGTRGYTF.

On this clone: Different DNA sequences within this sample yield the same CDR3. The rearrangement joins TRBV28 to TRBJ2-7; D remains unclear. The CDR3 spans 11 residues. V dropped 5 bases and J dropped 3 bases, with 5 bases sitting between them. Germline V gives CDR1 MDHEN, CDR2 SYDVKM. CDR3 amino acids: CASSTNYEQYF. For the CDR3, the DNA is TGTGCCAGCAGTACAAACTACGAGCAGTACTTC.

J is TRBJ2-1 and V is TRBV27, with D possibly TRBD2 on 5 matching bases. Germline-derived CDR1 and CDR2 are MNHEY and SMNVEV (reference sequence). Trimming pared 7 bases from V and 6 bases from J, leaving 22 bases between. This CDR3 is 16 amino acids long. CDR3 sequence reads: CASKIAGTFIINEQFF. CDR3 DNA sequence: TGTGCCAGCAAAATTGCGGGTACCTTTATAATCAATGAGCAGTTCTTC.

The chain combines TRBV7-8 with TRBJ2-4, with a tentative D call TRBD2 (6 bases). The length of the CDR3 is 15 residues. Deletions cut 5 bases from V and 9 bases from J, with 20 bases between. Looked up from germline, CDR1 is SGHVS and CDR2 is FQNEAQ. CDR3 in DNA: TGTGCCAGCAGCACACCGACGGGAGCGTTTGGCATTCAGTACTTC. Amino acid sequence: CASSTPTGAFGIQYF.